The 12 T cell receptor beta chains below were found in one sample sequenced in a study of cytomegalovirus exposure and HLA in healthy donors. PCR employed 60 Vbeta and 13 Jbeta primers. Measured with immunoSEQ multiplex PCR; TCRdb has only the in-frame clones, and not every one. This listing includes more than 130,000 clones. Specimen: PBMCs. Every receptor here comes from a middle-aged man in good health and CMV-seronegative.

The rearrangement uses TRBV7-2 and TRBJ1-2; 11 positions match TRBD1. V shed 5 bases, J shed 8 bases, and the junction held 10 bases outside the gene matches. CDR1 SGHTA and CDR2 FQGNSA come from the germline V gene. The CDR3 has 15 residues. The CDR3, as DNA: TGTGCCAGCAGCACCGGACAGGGGGCGCTGCGCGGCTACACCTTC. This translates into CASSTGQGALRGYTF.

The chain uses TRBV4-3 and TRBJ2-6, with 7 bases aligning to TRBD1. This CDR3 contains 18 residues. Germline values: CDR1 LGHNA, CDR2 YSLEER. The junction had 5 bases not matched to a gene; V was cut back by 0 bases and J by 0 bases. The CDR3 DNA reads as TGCGCCAGCAGCCAAGATGAACAGGGGTTCTCTGGGGCCAACGTCCTGACTTTC. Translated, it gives CASSQDEQGFSGANVLTF.

The CDR3 DNA follows: TGTGCCAGCAGCACCCGGACAGGAAGTGATTCACCCCTCCACTTT. Protein product: CASSTRTGSDSPLHF. V and J are TRBV9 and TRBJ1-6; 7 nucleotides match TRBD1. Unmatched junction bases numbered 9, after V lost 4 bases and J lost 8 bases. Per germline, CDR1 SGDLS and CDR2 YYNGEE. The CDR3 consists of 15 residues.

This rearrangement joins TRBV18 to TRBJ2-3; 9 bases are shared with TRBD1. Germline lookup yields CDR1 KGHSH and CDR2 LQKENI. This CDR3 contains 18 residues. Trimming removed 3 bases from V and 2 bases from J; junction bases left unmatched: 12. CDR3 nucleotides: TGTGCCAGCTCACCGGGACAGGGTAATAACTACCTCACAGATACGCAGTATTTT. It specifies CASSPGQGNNYLTDTQYF. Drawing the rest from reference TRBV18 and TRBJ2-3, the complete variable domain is NAGVMQNPRHLVRRRGQEARLRCSPMKGHSHVYWYRQLPEEGLKFMVYLQKENIIDESGMPKERFSAEFPKEGPSILRIQQVVRGDSAAYFCASSPGQGNNYLTDTQYFGPGTRLTVL.

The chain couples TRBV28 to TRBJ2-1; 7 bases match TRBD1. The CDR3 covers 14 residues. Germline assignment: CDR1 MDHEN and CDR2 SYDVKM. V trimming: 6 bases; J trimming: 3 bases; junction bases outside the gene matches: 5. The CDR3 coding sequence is TGTGCCAGCAGGCCGGGACAGTACTACAATGAGCAGTTCTTC. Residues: CASRPGQYYNEQFF.

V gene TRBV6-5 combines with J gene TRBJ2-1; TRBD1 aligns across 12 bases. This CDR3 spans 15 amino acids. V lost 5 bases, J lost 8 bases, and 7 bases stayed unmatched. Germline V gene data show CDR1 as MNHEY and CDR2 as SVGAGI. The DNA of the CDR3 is TGTGCCAGCAGTCGTCCGGGACAGGGGGCATATGAGCAGTTCTTC. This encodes CASSRPGQGAYEQFF.

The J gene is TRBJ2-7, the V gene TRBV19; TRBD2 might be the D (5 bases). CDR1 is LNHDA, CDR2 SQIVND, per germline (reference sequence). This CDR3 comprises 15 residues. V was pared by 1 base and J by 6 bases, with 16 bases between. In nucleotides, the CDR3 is TGTGCCAGTAGTATAGGTGCCGAGGGCGGATTCGAGCAGTACTTC. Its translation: CASSIGAEGGFEQYF.

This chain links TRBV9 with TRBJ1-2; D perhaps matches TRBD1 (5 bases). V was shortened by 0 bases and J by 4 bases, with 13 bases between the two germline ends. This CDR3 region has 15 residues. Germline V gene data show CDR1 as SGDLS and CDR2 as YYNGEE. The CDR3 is CASSVVDSGSYGYTF. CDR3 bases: TGTGCCAGCAGCGTAGTCGACTCAGGGTCCTATGGCTACACCTTC.

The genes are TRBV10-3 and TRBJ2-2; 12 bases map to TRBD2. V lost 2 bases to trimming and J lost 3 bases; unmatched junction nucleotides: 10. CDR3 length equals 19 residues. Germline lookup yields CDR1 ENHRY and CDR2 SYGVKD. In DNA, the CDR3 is TGTGCCATCAGTGAGCCTTCACTAGCGGGGGGCCCCTACACCGGGGAGCTGTTTTTT. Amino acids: CAISEPSLAGGPYTGELFF.

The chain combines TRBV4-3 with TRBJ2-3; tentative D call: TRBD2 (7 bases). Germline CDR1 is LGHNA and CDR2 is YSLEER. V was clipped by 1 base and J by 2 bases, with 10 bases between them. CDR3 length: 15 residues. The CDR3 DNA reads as TGCGCCAGCAGCCAAGTGCGGGGGCCCACAGATACGCAGTATTTT. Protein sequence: CASSQVRGPTDTQYF.

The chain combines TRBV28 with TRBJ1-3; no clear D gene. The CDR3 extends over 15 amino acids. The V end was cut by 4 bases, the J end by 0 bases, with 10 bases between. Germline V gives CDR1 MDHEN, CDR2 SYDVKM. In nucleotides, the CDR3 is TGTGCCAGCAGTTGGGCCGGTGTCTCTGGAAACACCATATATTTT. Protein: CASSWAGVSGNTIYF.

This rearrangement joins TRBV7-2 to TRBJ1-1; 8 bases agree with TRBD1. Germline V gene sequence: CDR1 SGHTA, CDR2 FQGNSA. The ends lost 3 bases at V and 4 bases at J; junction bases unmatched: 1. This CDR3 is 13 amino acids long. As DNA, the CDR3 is TGTGCCAGCAGCTTTACAGGGGGCACTGAAGCTTTCTTT. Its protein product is CASSFTGGTEAFF.